One sample yielded the 23 T cell receptor beta chains listed below, sequenced in a study of cytomegalovirus exposure and HLA in healthy donors. The primer mix had 60 Vbeta and 13 Jbeta primers. Here immunoSEQ multiplex PCR was the method, and the copy in TCRdb shows in-frame clones only, minus some. This sample's table reports around 140,000 clones. Sample: PBMCs. The receptor source for this set is a middle-aged woman in good health and CMV-seronegative.

J is TRBJ1-6 and V is TRBV28; a weak D match, TRBD1 (5 bases). In germline, CDR1 is MDHEN, CDR2 SYDVKM. V lost 3 bases and J lost 6, with 12 bases in between. CDR3 size: 15 residues. The CDR3 region has the DNA TGTGCCAGCAGTTTGACGGCAGGGCCTAATTCACCCCTCCACTTT. The encoded protein is CASSLTAGPNSPLHF.

For the CDR3, the DNA is TGTGCCAGCAGCTTAGCTCGGGGTTTCTACGAGCAGTACGTC. Translated: CASSLARGFYEQYV. This rearrangement joins TRBV7-2 to TRBJ2-7; TRBD2 might be the D (5 bases). V shed 0 bases and J shed 3 bases, with 9 bases lying between them. This CDR3 is built from 14 residues. Germline V gene data show CDR1 as SGHTA and CDR2 as FQGNSA.

V gene TRBV7-2 combines with J gene TRBJ2-2; 8 bases fit TRBD1. In germline, CDR1 is SGHTA, CDR2 FQGNSA. The CDR3 is 15 amino acids. Germline trimming cut 3 bases from V and 6 bases from J; bases unmatched to any gene: 6. CDR3 region: CASSFRQGSAGELFF. The DNA of the CDR3 is TGTGCCAGCAGCTTCCGACAGGGGTCTGCCGGGGAGCTGTTTTTT.

This chain joins TRBV11-2 and TRBJ2-1, with 7 nucleotides matching TRBD2. This CDR3 spans 15 amino acids. J gave up 2 bases and V 1 base, and 2 bases lay outside the gene matches. Germline assignment: CDR1 SGHAT and CDR2 FQNNGV. For the CDR3, the DNA is TGTGCCAGCAGCTTAGCGGGGGGACCCTACAATGAGCAGTTCTTC. It translates to CASSLAGGPYNEQFF. Complete variable domain (other parts from reference TRBV11-2 and TRBJ2-1): EAGVAQSPRYKIIEKRQSVAFWCNPISGHATLYWYQQILGQGPKLLIQFQNNGVVDDSQLPKDRFSAERLKGVDSTLKIQPAKLEDSAVYLCASSLAGGPYNEQFFGPGTRLTVL.

The CDR3 coding sequence is TGCGCCAGCATTCCACAGGGGTCCACTGAAGCTTTCTTT. Translation: CASIPQGSTEAFF. V usage is TRBV10-2 and J usage is TRBJ1-1; 7 nucleotides line up with TRBD1. Germline V lookup: CDR1 WSHSY, CDR2 SAAADI. Trimming at V came to 7 bases and at J to 4 bases, leaving 6 bases not matched to a gene. There are 13 residues in the CDR3.

This rearrangement joins TRBV27 to TRBJ2-1, with 8 bases matching TRBD2. Germline CDR1 reads MNHEY; CDR2 reads SMNVEV (reference sequence). V trimming: 6 bases; J trimming: 6 bases; junction bases outside the gene matches: 13. The CDR3 has 16 residues. The CDR3 loop is CASSPSGLVLINEQFF. In nucleotides, the CDR3 is TGTGCCAGCAGCCCTTCGGGACTAGTCCTTATCAATGAGCAGTTCTTC.

This chain links TRBV4-1 with TRBJ2-1; 7 nucleotides line up with TRBD2. The CDR3 spans 13 residues. J lost 15 bases, V lost 0 bases, and 8 bases had no gene match. CDR1 and CDR2 from the germline V gene are MGHRA and YSYEKL. DNA of the CDR3: TGCGCCAGCAGCCAAGAGTTCCTAGCGGAGGGGTTCTTC. This sequence encodes CASSQEFLAEGFF.

CDR3 DNA: TGTGCCAGCAGCTATAACAGGGGGCTAAGTGGAAACACCATATATTTT. As protein: CASSYNRGLSGNTIYF. The chain couples TRBV5-4 to TRBJ1-3; 9 positions agree with TRBD1. The CDR3 is 16 amino acids. The trim removed 3 bases at V and 3 bases at J, leaving 7 bases unmatched. From germline, CDR1 is SGHNT and CDR2 YYREEE (reference sequence). The full variable domain, completed using reference TRBV5-4 and TRBJ1-3, is ETGVTQSPTHLIKTRGQQVTLRCSSQSGHNTVSWYQQALGQGPQFIFQYYREEENGRGNFPPRFSGLQFPNYSSELNVNALELDDSALYLCASSYNRGLSGNTIYFGEGSWLTVV.

As for this clone: The same CDR3 can be traced to other DNA sequences in this sample. The chain has TRBV2 and TRBJ2-7; no reliable D call. This CDR3 is 14 amino acids long. CDR1 and CDR2 (germline): SNHLY, FYNNEI. With 3 bases removed from V and 0 bases from J, the gap between germline ends came to 9 bases. The CDR3: CASSEGSLSYEQYF. As DNA, the CDR3 is TGTGCCAGCAGTGAGGGCAGCCTCTCCTACGAGCAGTACTTC.

The chain joins TRBV5-1 to TRBJ2-7; TRBD2 matches at 7 bases. The J segment lost 2 bases and the V segment lost 4 bases, leaving 9 bases of the junction unmatched. CDR1 SGHRS and CDR2 YFSETQ come from the germline V gene. This CDR3 spans 15 amino acids. The CDR3 loop is CASSPGDGGTYEQYV. CDR3 sequence (DNA): TGCGCCAGCAGCCCGGGGGACGGGGGGACCTACGAGCAGTACGTC.

The J gene is TRBJ2-7, the V gene TRBV6-5; 9 bases agree with TRBD1. The germline gives CDR1 MNHEY, CDR2 SVGAGI. The V and J ends lost 4 bases and 5 bases, in that order; junction bases with no gene match: 6. The CDR3 runs 14 residues. The DNA of the CDR3 is TGTGCCAGCAGTTCGGGACAGGGTATGGACGAGCAGTACGTC. Its translation is CASSSGQGMDEQYV.

The J gene is TRBJ2-7, the V gene TRBV15; tentative D call: TRBD1 (5 bases). This CDR3 has 17 amino acids. Germline V CDR1 and CDR2: LNHNV, YYDKDF (reference sequence). Trimming took off 0 bases at V and 5 bases at J, with 20 bases between the two ends. This CDR3 is CATSREIQSRANNEQYV. CDR3 nucleotides: TGTGCCACCAGCAGAGAGATCCAGAGCAGGGCAAACAACGAGCAGTACGTC.

The chain carries TRBV28 and TRBJ1-5; D uncertain. Deletions cut 3 bases from V and 5 bases from J, with 5 bases between. CDR1 and CDR2 (germline): MDHEN, SYDVKM. The CDR3 extends over 12 amino acids. The CDR3 nucleotides are TGTGCCAGCAGTTTCTCTGATCAGCCCCAGCATTTT. Translating it yields CASSFSDQPQHF.

The rearrangement uses TRBV7-2 and TRBJ1-1; TRBD1 matches 8 bases. J was trimmed by 1 base and V by 5 bases; bases with no gene match: 0. Germline-derived CDR1 and CDR2 are SGHTA and FQGNSA. The CDR3 covers 13 residues. CDR3: CASSGQGNTEAFF. The CDR3 coding sequence is TGTGCCAGCAGCGGACAGGGGAACACTGAAGCTTTCTTT.

The chain carries TRBV7-2 and TRBJ2-7; D perhaps matches TRBD1 (6 bases). Trimming took 8 bases from V and 4 from J, leaving 12 bases between them. There are 12 residues in the CDR3. CDR1 SGHTA and CDR2 FQGNSA come from the germline V gene. The CDR3, as DNA: TGTGCCAGCTCCCCCACAGGGTACGAGCAGTACTTC. Translated, it gives CASSPTGYEQYF.

The V gene is TRBV2, the J gene TRBJ2-3, with 10 bases aligning to TRBD1. Germline trimming cut 4 bases from V and 4 bases from J; bases unmatched to any gene: 5. The germline CDR1 and CDR2 sequences are SNHLY and FYNNEI. This CDR3 is built from 15 residues. Here the CDR3 DNA reads TGTGCCAGCAGTGTGGCGGACAGGGGGGCAGATACGCAGTATTTT. Protein: CASSVADRGADTQYF.

The DNA for the CDR3 is TGTGCCAGCACGGCGTCTCAGGGGAATCAGCCCCAGCATTTT. It specifies CASTASQGNQPQHF. This sequence joins TRBV6-1 and TRBJ1-5; tentative D call: TRBD1 (6 bases). Germline lookup yields CDR1 MNHNS and CDR2 SASEGT. This CDR3 comprises 14 residues. V lost 7 bases and J lost 4, with 14 bases in between.

This chain uses TRBV5-1 with TRBJ2-5; the match to TRBD2 covers 8 bases. V gave up 5 bases and J gave up 1 base; unmatched junction bases: 7. Germline CDR1 SGHRS, CDR2 YFSETQ. The CDR3 contains 15 residues. The CDR3 sequence is CASRAGTRSQETQYF. The CDR3 coding sequence is TGCGCCAGCAGGGCCGGGACTAGATCCCAAGAGACCCAGTACTTC.

The DNA for the CDR3 is TGTGCCAGCAGCTTAGCACAGGGTAAAGCTTTCTTT. This codes for CASSLAQGKAFF. The chain employs TRBV7-2 and TRBJ1-1, with D possibly TRBD1 on 6 matching bases. Germline-derived CDR1 and CDR2 are SGHTA and FQGNSA. The V end lost 0 bases, the J end lost 9 bases, and 8 bases lay between the germline ends. The CDR3 spans 12 residues.

This chain uses TRBV11-2 with TRBJ1-4, with TRBD1 as a possible D gene (5 bases). V dropped 5 bases and J dropped 8 bases, with 15 bases sitting between them. Germline CDR1 and CDR2: SGHAT and FQNNGV. CDR3 length: 14 residues. The CDR3 region is CASSPGGLNEKLFF. CDR3 nucleotides: TGTGCCAGCAGCCCCGGGGGTTTAAACGAAAAACTGTTTTTT.

J is TRBJ2-5 and V is TRBV7-2; no clear D gene. The DNA end is more similar to TRBJ2-7, so the J call may be wrong. The V gene's germline CDR1 is SGHTA and CDR2 FQGNSA. The CDR3 length is 14 residues. The CDR3 loop is CASAEQPASYEQYF. CDR3 coding DNA: TGTGCCAGCGCTGAACAGCCTGCATCCTACGAGCAGTACTTC.

The chain employs TRBV6-6 and TRBJ1-4; TRBD1 agrees at 9 bases. Per germline, CDR1 MNHNY and CDR2 SVGAGI (reference sequence). V trimming: 6 bases; J trimming: 10 bases; junction bases outside the gene matches: 12. The CDR3 consists of 15 residues. CDR3 coding DNA: TGTGCCAGCAGGGAGACAGGGGGAGGGTTGGGAAAACTGTTTTTT. Amino acids: CASRETGGGLGKLFF.

The CDR3: CAISEYGQSNQPQHF. CDR3 bases: TGTGCCATCAGTGAGTATGGGCAGAGCAATCAGCCCCAGCATTTT. This chain joins TRBV10-3 and TRBJ1-5, with D unresolved. CDR1 ENHRY and CDR2 SYGVKD come from the germline V gene. V lost 1 base and J 1 base, leaving 8 bases between the germline ends. CDR3 length: 15 amino acids.